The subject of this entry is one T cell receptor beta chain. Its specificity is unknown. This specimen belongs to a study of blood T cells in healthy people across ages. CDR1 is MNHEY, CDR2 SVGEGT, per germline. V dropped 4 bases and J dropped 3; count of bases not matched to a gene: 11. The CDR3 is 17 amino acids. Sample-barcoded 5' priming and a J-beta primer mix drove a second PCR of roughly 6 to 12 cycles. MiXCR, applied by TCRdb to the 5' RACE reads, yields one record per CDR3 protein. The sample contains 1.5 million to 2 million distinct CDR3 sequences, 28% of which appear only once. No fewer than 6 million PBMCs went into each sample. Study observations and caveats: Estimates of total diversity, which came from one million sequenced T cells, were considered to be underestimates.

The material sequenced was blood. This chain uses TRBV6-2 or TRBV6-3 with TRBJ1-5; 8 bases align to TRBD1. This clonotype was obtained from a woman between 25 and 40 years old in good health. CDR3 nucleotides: TGTGCCAGCAGTTCGAACAACAGGGGGGGGATCAATCAGCCCCAGCATTTT. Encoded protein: CASSSNNRGGINQPQHF.